This T cell receptor (beta chain) is drawn from a study of blood T cell repertoires in COVID-19. Turning to the study itself: COVID-19 samples from acute and convalescent phases originated in the United States, Italy and Spain. In each case, the material was cDNA or gDNA derived from T cells, B-cell-depleted T cells, or PBMCs.

The CDR3 sequence is 13 residues long. The J segment lost 2 bases and the V segment lost 5 bases, leaving 1 base of the junction unmatched. Authors' analysis steps: Scientists estimated how many nucleated cells there were by amplifying reference gene primers. TCRdb's table, derived via immunoSEQ multiplex PCR, lists solely in-frame clones and lacks some. The V and J calls and clone size are taken from that table; D and trimming were inferred from the DNA. The sample has fewer than 150,000 clones, about 87% seen once. This sequence originates from a woman aged 40-49 years with acute or convalescent COVID-19. The sequenced sample consisted of peripheral blood. The gene calls are TRBV12-3 or TRBV12-4 and TRBJ1-2, with 8 bases lining up with TRBD1. CDR3 coding DNA: TGTGCCAGCAGTCGACAGGGGAACTATGGCTACACCTTC. This translates into CASSRQGNYGYTF.